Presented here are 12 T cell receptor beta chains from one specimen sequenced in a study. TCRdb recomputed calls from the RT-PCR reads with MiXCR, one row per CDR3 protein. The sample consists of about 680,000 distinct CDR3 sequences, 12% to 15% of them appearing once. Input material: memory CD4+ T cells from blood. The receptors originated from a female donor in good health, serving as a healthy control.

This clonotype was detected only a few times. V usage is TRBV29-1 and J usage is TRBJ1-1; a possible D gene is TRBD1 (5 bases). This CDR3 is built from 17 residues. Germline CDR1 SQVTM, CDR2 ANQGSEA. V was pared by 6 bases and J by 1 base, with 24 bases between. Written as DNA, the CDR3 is TGCAGCGTGTTGCCGGGACCCCAATTGCGGACGAACACTGAAGCTTTCTTT. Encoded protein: CSVLPGPQLRTNTEAFF.

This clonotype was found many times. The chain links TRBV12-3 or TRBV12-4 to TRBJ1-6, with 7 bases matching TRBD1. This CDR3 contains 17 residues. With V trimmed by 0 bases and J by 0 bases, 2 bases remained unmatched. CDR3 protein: CASSLAGTVSYNSPLHF. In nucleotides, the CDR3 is TGTGCCAGCAGTTTAGCAGGGACAGTCTCCTATAATTCACCCCTCCACTTT.

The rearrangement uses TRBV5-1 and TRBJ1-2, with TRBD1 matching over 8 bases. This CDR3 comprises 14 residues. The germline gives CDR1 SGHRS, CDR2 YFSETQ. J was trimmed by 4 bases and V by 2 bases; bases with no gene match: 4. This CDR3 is CASSLEGQVYGYTF. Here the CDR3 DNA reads TGCGCCAGCAGCTTAGAGGGACAGGTCTATGGCTACACCTTC.

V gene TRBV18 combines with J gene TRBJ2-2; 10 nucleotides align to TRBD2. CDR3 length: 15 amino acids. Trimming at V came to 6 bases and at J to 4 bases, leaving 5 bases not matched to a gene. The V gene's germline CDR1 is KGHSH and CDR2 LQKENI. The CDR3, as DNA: TGTGCCAGCTCGATGTCTAGCGGGAGCACCGGGGAGCTGTTTTTT. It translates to CASSMSSGSTGELFF.

Here the CDR3 reads CASSSRTSGSGELFF. CDR3 coding DNA: TGCGCCAGCAGTTCTCGGACTAGCGGGTCCGGGGAGCTGTTTTTT. The chain couples TRBV5-1 to TRBJ2-2, with TRBD2 matching 11 bases. Germline V gene sequence: CDR1 SGHRS, CDR2 YFSETQ. CDR3 length: 15 amino acids. Trimming took 5 bases from V and 6 from J; bases not matched to a gene: 6. The whole variable domain, filled in from reference TRBV5-1 and TRBJ2-2, reads KAGVTQTPRYLIKTRGQQVTLSCSPISGHRSVSWYQQTPGQGLQFLFEYFSETQRNKGNFPGRFSGRQFSNSRSEMNVSTLELGDSALYLCASSSRTSGSGELFFGEGSRLTVL.

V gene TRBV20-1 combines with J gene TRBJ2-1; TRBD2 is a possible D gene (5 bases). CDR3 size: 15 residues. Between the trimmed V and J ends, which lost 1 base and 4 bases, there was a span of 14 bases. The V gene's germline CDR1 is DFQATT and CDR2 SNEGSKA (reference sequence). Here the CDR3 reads CSARAGGRLYNEQFF. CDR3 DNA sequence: TGCAGTGCTAGAGCCGGCGGGCGCCTGTACAATGAGCAGTTCTTC.

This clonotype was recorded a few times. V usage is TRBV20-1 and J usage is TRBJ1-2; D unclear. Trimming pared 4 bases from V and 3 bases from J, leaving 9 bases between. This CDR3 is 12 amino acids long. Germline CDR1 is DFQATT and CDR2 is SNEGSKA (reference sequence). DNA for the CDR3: TGCAGTGCTACAGTTGGCGACTATGGCTACACCTTC. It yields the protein CSATVGDYGYTF.

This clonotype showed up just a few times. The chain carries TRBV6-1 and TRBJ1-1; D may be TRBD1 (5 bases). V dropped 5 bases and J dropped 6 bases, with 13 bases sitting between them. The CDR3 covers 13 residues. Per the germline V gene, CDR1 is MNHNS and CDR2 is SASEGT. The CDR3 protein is CASSITGNAEAFF. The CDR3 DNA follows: TGTGCCAGCAGTATAACAGGTAATGCTGAAGCTTTCTTT.

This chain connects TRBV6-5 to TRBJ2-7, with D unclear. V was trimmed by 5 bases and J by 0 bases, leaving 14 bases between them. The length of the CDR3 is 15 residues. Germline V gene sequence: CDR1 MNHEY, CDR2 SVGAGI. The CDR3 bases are TGTGCCAGCAGTGCTGGGGTGATTAACTCCTACGAGCAGTACTTC. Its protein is CASSAGVINSYEQYF.

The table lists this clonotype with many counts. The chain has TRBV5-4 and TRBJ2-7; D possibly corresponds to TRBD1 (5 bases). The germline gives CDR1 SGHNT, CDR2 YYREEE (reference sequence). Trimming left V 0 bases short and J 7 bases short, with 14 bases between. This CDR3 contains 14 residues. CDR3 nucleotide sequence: TGTGCCAGCAGCTTGGGCAGGGCCACTACGGAGCAGTACTTC. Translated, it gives CASSLGRATTEQYF.

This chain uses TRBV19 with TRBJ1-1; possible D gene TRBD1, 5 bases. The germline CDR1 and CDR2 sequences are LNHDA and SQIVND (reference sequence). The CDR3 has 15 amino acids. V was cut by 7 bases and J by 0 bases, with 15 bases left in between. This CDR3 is CASTPRGSMNTEAFF. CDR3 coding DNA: TGTGCCAGTACCCCCCGGGGCAGCATGAACACTGAAGCTTTCTTT.

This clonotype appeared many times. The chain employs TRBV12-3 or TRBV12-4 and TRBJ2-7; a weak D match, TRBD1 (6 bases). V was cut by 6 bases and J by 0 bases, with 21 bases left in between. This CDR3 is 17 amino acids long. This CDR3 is CASRDARGRGFSYEQYF. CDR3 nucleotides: TGTGCCAGCAGGGACGCAAGGGGTAGGGGGTTCTCCTACGAGCAGTACTTC.